This T cell receptor beta chain was sequenced in a study of identical twins. Study conclusions and caveats: Cross-sectional statistical analysis was relied on for the conclusions, without the same donors being followed. Memory repertoires showed no such pattern, whereas abundant cord blood beta clonotypes carried fewer insertions.

This clonotype was seen a handful of times. Its antigen remains unknown. Via MiXCR, TCRdb re-called the 5' RACE reads, giving one row per CDR3 protein. The sample consists of some 730,000 distinct CDR3 sequences, approximately 18% of them appearing once. The J segment lost 9 bases and the V segment lost 3 bases, leaving 10 bases of the junction unmatched. The CDR3 extends over 16 amino acids. Germline-derived CDR1 and CDR2 are SGHAT and FQDESV (reference sequence). This sample also belongs to another study, concerning T cells expressing NK-cell markers. This second study says: Certain NKG2C+ T cell clones were expanded, and their HCMV specificity remained unclear.

J is TRBJ1-6 and V is TRBV11-1; 8 bases match TRBD1. The origin of this receptor is a woman younger than 30 in good health. The sequencing input was PBMCs. In DNA, the CDR3 is TGTGCCAGCAGCTTGGAACCAGGGGGCGATAGTTCACCCCTCCACTTT. Residues: CASSLEPGGDSSPLHF.